Below, 21 T cell receptor beta chains from the same sample are listed, as sequenced in a study of beta chain features in type 1 diabetes. Whole-study results and caveats: For Type 1 diabetes patients, all four CD4+ subsets carried TCRB CDR3s that were moderately but significantly shorter.

The antigens of these receptors remain unknown. The entirety of the isolated RNA underwent reverse transcription, so expressed TCRB transcripts were sequenced. Clones were sequenced by immunoSEQ multiplex PCR, and TCRdb holds only the in-frame ones, with some missing. The sample comprises roughly 280,000 clones, 20% to 25% of which are singletons, and around 0.011% rests with the top ten. Material: naive CD4+ T cells from blood. The receptors derive from a woman in her 30s with type 1 diabetes.

This rearrangement joins TRBV30 to TRBJ2-3, with TRBD2 matching 7 bases. The germline CDR1 and CDR2 sequences are GTSNPN and SVGIG (reference sequence). The CDR3 has 14 amino acids. V gave up 8 bases and J gave up 6 bases; unmatched junction bases: 14. CDR3 DNA sequence: TGTGCCATGGAAAGGGGAGGGTCGTCCGATACGCAGTATTTT. Amino acid sequence: CAMERGGSSDTQYF.

This sequence joins TRBV7-9 and TRBJ2-5; the match to TRBD1 covers 7 bases. CDR1 is SEHNR and CDR2 is FQNEAQ in the germline V gene (reference sequence). J lost 7 bases, V lost 5 bases, and 7 bases had no gene match. This CDR3 is 13 amino acids long. The CDR3 protein is CASSRDSGMTQYF. For the CDR3, the DNA is TGTGCCAGCAGCCGGGACAGTGGAATGACCCAGTACTTC.

The rearrangement links TRBV5-4 to TRBJ2-7; 10 bases are shared with TRBD2. Trimming at V came to 3 bases and at J to 5 bases, leaving 5 bases not matched to a gene. The CDR3 extends over 14 amino acids. The germline V gene has CDR1 SGHNT and CDR2 YYREEE (reference sequence). The CDR3 loop reads CASSSPGLADEQYF. CDR3 nucleotide sequence: TGTGCCAGCAGCTCACCAGGACTAGCGGACGAGCAGTACTTC.

The sample holds a few counts of this clone. V and J are TRBV14 and TRBJ2-2, with TRBD1 identical over 8 bases. J was trimmed by 6 bases and V by 5 bases; bases with no gene match: 2. The CDR3 extends over 13 amino acids. Germline CDR1 reads SGHDN; CDR2 reads FVKESK. The CDR3 nucleotides read TGTGCCAGCAGCGGACAGGGAGCCGGGGAGCTGTTTTTT. Translation: CASSGQGAGELFF.

This chain links TRBV5-1 with TRBJ1-1, with D unresolved. The CDR3 has 14 residues. CDR1 SGHRS and CDR2 YFSETQ come from the germline V gene. V lost 4 bases and J lost 2, with 12 bases in between. CDR3 residues: CASSLQPTNTEAFF. CDR3 nucleotides: TGCGCCAGCAGCCTACAGCCAACAAACACTGAAGCTTTCTTT.

This sequence joins TRBV5-4 and TRBJ2-1; tentative D call: TRBD2 (5 bases). This CDR3 has 13 amino acids. The ends were cut back, 0 bases at V and 10 bases at J, with 11 bases in the middle. CDR1 is SGHNT and CDR2 is YYREEE in the germline V gene (reference sequence). CDR3 in amino acids: CASSLVGRGEQFF. CDR3 DNA: TGTGCCAGCAGCTTGGTGGGGAGAGGGGAGCAGTTCTTC.

In its sample, this clone was seen a few times. The V call is TRBV28, the J call TRBJ2-1, with 14 bases that match TRBD2. Unmatched junction bases numbered 3, after V lost 2 bases and J lost 0 bases. The CDR3 runs to 18 residues. Germline V CDR1 and CDR2: MDHEN, SYDVKM. The CDR3 is CASSLRLAGGGSYNEQFF. CDR3 sequence (DNA): TGTGCCAGCAGTTTACGACTAGCGGGAGGGGGCTCCTACAATGAGCAGTTCTTC.

The chain recombines TRBV6-6 with TRBJ1-2, with TRBD1 identical over 8 bases. V lost 10 bases, J lost 6 bases, and 10 bases stayed unmatched. The CDR3 contains 13 residues. Germline V CDR1 and CDR2: MNHNY, SVGAGI (reference sequence). Here the CDR3 reads CATERTGFNGYTF. CDR3 sequence (DNA): TGTGCCACCGAACGGACAGGGTTTAATGGCTACACCTTC.

The chain employs TRBV18 and TRBJ2-7; D may be TRBD2 (6 bases). The CDR3 loop spans 15 amino acids. Germline loops: CDR1 KGHSH, CDR2 LQKENI. Trimming took off 6 bases at V and 1 base at J, with 16 bases between the two ends. The CDR3 DNA reads as TGTGCCAGCTCCTCAGGTTCCCTAGCGTCCTACGAGCAGTACTTC. Its translation is CASSSGSLASYEQYF. Full variable domain (outside the CDR3, taken from reference TRBV18 and TRBJ2-7): NAGVMQNPRHLVRRRGQEARLRCSPMKGHSHVYWYRQLPEEGLKFMVYLQKENIIDESGMPKERFSAEFPKEGPSILRIQQVVRGDSAAYFCASSSGSLASYEQYFGPGTRLTVT.

This clone was seen a few times. CDR3 in amino acids: CASRKTGDRYEQYF. CDR3 in DNA: TGTGCCAGCAGAAAAACAGGGGACAGGTACGAGCAGTACTTC. The chain links TRBV28 to TRBJ2-7, with 8 bases lining up with TRBD1. There are 14 residues in the CDR3. V lost 6 bases to trimming and J lost 4 bases; unmatched junction nucleotides: 8. The germline V gene has CDR1 MDHEN and CDR2 SYDVKM.

The chain couples TRBV29-1 to TRBJ2-5; TRBD1 matches at 10 bases. V was clipped by 7 bases and J by 3 bases; unmatched bases: 5. CDR1 and CDR2 from the germline V gene are SQVTM and ANQGSEA. CDR3 length: 13 residues. The CDR3 bases are TGCAGCGCGAGGGACAGGGGAGAAGAGACCCAGTACTTC. This codes for CSARDRGEETQYF.

This chain connects TRBV5-1 to TRBJ2-6, with D unresolved. Germline V lookup: CDR1 SGHRS, CDR2 YFSETQ. The V end lost 7 bases, the J end lost 0 bases, and 11 bases lay between the germline ends. This CDR3 is built from 15 residues. CDR3 residues: CASSQPISGANVLTF. The CDR3 region has the DNA TGCGCCAGCTCACAGCCCATCTCTGGGGCCAACGTCCTGACTTTC.

The chain joins TRBV7-2 to TRBJ1-2, with 7 nucleotides matching TRBD1. Germline CDR1 and CDR2: SGHTA and FQGNSA. The CDR3 has 14 amino acids. Losses at the gene ends were 7 bases for V and 4 bases for J; bases not matched to a gene: 9. CDR3 nucleotide sequence: TGTGCCAGCACCATAGCGGGACAGATCTATGGCTACACCTTC. Translated, it gives CASTIAGQIYGYTF.

V is TRBV30 and J is TRBJ2-1, with 9 bases fitting TRBD1. The CDR3 runs to 17 residues. Trimming took 4 bases from V and 4 from J; bases not matched to a gene: 14. Germline loops: CDR1 GTSNPN, CDR2 SVGIG (reference sequence). CDR3 amino acids: CAWKGSWTGDLYNEQFF. CDR3 nucleotides: TGTGCCTGGAAAGGGAGTTGGACAGGGGACCTATACAATGAGCAGTTCTTC.

This clone was counted only a few times. The junction does not match germline at one end; this may be a read error. This rearrangement joins TRBV7-7 to TRBJ2-5; 7 nucleotides match TRBD2. Germline V gene lookup returns CDR1 SSHAT and CDR2 FNYEAQ (reference sequence). The CDR3 totals 13 residues. The CDR3 is CASSLGTKETQYF. CDR3 DNA sequence: TGTGCTAGCAGCTTAGGGACTAAAGAGACCCAGTACTTC.

The chain uses TRBV30 and TRBJ2-1; a weak D match, TRBD2 (6 bases). The CDR3 consists of 11 residues. Trimming removed 3 bases at V and 10 bases at J, with 10 bases between. Germline V gene sequence: CDR1 GTSNPN, CDR2 SVGIG (reference sequence). As DNA, the CDR3 is TGTGCCTGGAGGCTGGGACTGGAGCAGTTCTTC. Translated: CAWRLGLEQFF.

This rearrangement joins TRBV28 to TRBJ2-1; 9 nucleotides line up with TRBD2. CDR1 is MDHEN and CDR2 is SYDVKM in the germline V gene. The CDR3 contains 14 residues. The ends lost 7 bases at V and 7 bases at J; junction bases unmatched: 8. CDR3 in DNA: TGTGCCAGCATGGCGGGAGGGCCGAGGAATGAGCAGTTCTTC. Translating it yields CASMAGGPRNEQFF.

This clone showed up just a few times. This chain joins TRBV11-1 and TRBJ2-1; tentatively, D is TRBD2 (5 bases). V was clipped by 2 bases and J by 0 bases, with 14 bases between them. Looked up from germline, CDR1 is SGHAT and CDR2 is FQDESV (reference sequence). The CDR3 spans 17 residues. This CDR3 is CASSLMWELSSYNEQFF. In DNA, the CDR3 is TGTGCCAGCAGCTTAATGTGGGAGCTCAGCTCCTACAATGAGCAGTTCTTC. Full variable domain (outside the CDR3, taken from reference TRBV11-1 and TRBJ2-1): EAEVAQSPRYKITEKSQAVAFWCDPISGHATLYWYRQILGQGPELLVQFQDESVVDDSQLPKDRFSAERLKGVDSTLKIQPAELGDSAMYLCASSLMWELSSYNEQFFGPGTRLTVL.

The CDR3 sequence is CASSLLGANIQYF. As DNA, the CDR3 is TGCGCCAGCAGCTTGCTGGGGGCGAACATTCAGTACTTC. The chain employs TRBV5-1 and TRBJ2-4; D perhaps matches TRBD1 (6 bases). V gave up 1 base and J gave up 7 bases, with 9 bases separating them. From germline, CDR1 is SGHRS and CDR2 YFSETQ. The CDR3 is 13 amino acids.

This clone was detected a few times. The chain combines TRBV7-8 with TRBJ2-5; 14 bases fit TRBD2. Germline CDR1 reads SGHVS; CDR2 reads FQNEAQ. J gave up 2 bases and V 3 bases, and 2 bases lay outside the gene matches. This CDR3 comprises 16 residues. Written as DNA, the CDR3 is TGTGCCAGCAGCTTGGGACTAGCGGGGGAACAAGAGACCCAGTACTTC. Its translation: CASSLGLAGEQETQYF. The full variable domain, completed using reference TRBV7-8 and TRBJ2-5, is GAGVSQSPRYKVAKRGQDVALRCDPISGHVSLFWYQQALGQGPEFLTYFQNEAQLDKSGLPSDRFFAERPEGSVSTLKIQRTQQEDSAVYLCASSLGLAGEQETQYFGPGTRLLVL.

The rearrangement links TRBV27 to TRBJ2-7, with 11 bases that match TRBD2. CDR1 is MNHEY and CDR2 is SMNVEV in the germline V gene (reference sequence). The V gene end was trimmed by 8 bases and the J gene end by 5 bases; junction bases not matched to a gene: 5. The CDR3 consists of 13 residues. The CDR3 loop is CASPSGRTNEQYF. CDR3 coding DNA: TGTGCCAGCCCTAGCGGGAGGACAAACGAGCAGTACTTC.